This is a list of T cell receptor beta chains from one sample in a study of cytomegalovirus exposure and HLA in healthy donors. The data were produced by immunoSEQ multiplex PCR, yet TCRdb's version contains in-frame clones alone and is incomplete. This table holds around 270,000 clones, about 80% found once. The specimen was PBMCs. These receptors were obtained from a girl aged 2 to 9 in good health and CMV-seronegative. Both conserved end residues are part of each CDR3. A D gene is named only where the DNA matches it firmly. Size tells how often a clone was seen (once, few, many) or the class of an expanded clone, and some rows leave it out.

-	TRBV5-4	TRBJ2-1	15	-	CASSFQAPSYNEQFF	TGTGCCAGCAGCTTTCAGGCGCCCTCCTACAATGAGCAGTTCTTC
-	TRBV6-1	TRBJ1-2	16	-	CASSAGNPIANYGYTF	TGTGCCAGCAGTGCGGGGAACCCCATAGCTAACTATGGCTACACCTTC
few	TRBV11-1	TRBJ1-2	12	-	CASSRGDYGYTF	TGTGCCAGCAGCCGGGGGGACTATGGCTACACCTTC
few	TRBV5-4	TRBJ2-5	14	TRBD1	CASSSRDREETQYF	TGTGCCAGCAGCTCCCGGGACAGGGAAGAGACCCAGTACTTC
-	TRBV5-8	TRBJ1-1	15	TRBD1	CASSWGQGANTEAFF	TGTGCCAGCAGCTGGGGACAGGGGGCGAACACTGAAGCTTTCTTT
-	TRBV27	TRBJ2-1	13	TRBD2	CASAGGPFNEQFF	TGTGCCAGCGCGGGAGGGCCCTTCAATGAGCAGTTCTTC
-	TRBV5-1	TRBJ1-1	12	-	CASSFLEGKAFF	TGCGCCAGCAGCTTTTTGGAGGGGAAAGCTTTCTTT
once	TRBV27	TRBJ2-3	16	-	CASSLSSGWYTDTQYF	TGTGCCAGCAGTTTAAGCAGCGGGTGGTACACAGATACGCAGTATTTT
-	TRBV28	TRBJ1-1	17	-	CASSLFPRGQGVTEAFF	TGTGCCAGCAGTTTATTTCCTCGTGGGCAGGGCGTCACTGAAGCTTTCTTT
-	TRBV6-5	TRBJ2-2	14	TRBD1	CASSGDRNTGELFF	TGTGCCAGCAGTGGGGACAGAAACACCGGGGAGCTGTTTTTT
-	TRBV7-6	TRBJ1-5	15	TRBD1	CASSLGDRAYQPQHF	TGTGCCAGCAGCTTAGGTGACAGGGCTTATCAGCCCCAGCATTTT
-	TRBV28	TRBJ2-3	14	-	CASSRSGLTDTQYF	TGTGCCAGCAGCCGATCGGGACTGACAGATACGCAGTATTTT
-	TRBV19	TRBJ1-5	15	TRBD1	CASSARGQGNQPQHF	TGTGCCAGTAGTGCTAGGGGACAGGGCAATCAGCCCCAGCATTTT
-	TRBV5-1	TRBJ2-2	13	TRBD2	CASSWGGTGELFF	TGCGCCAGCAGCTGGGGGGGAACCGGGGAGCTGTTTTTT
-	TRBV13	TRBJ1-2	15	TRBD1	CASSLQGGTGYGYTF	TGTGCCAGCAGCCTACAGGGGGGAACTGGCTATGGCTACACCTTC
few	TRBV19	TRBJ1-5	15	-	CASRRGQSSNQPQHF	TGTGCCAGTAGGAGAGGACAGAGTAGCAATCAGCCCCAGCATTTT
-	TRBV7-2	TRBJ1-5	17	-	CASSLVGGFRSNQPQHF	TGTGCCAGCAGCTTAGTTGGAGGGTTTCGCAGCAATCAGCCCCAGCATTTT
-	TRBV7-9	TRBJ2-7	18	TRBD2	CASSFLPGGGSTSYEQYF	TGTGCCAGCAGCTTCCTACCGGGCGGCGGGAGCACGTCCTACGAGCAGTACTTC
-	TRBV7-6	TRBJ2-7	15	TRBD1	CASSLGRTGGYEQYF	TGTGCCAGCAGCTTAGGAAGGACAGGGGGTTACGAGCAGTACTTC
-	TRBV6-5	TRBJ2-5	15	-	CASSYSQGRSETQYF	TGTGCCAGCAGTTACTCGCAGGGAAGGAGCGAGACCCAGTACTTC
few	TRBV19	TRBJ2-7	14	-	CASSRGSPIYEQYF	TGTGCCAGTAGTCGCGGGTCTCCCATCTACGAGCAGTACTTC
-	TRBV5-1	TRBJ1-4	13	TRBD1	CASSLAGGEKLFF	TGCGCCAGCAGCTTGGCAGGGGGTGAAAAACTGTTTTTT
-	TRBV7-7	TRBJ2-7	12	-	CASSLISYEQYF	TGTGCCAGCAGCCTAATTAGCTACGAGCAGTACTTC
-	TRBV28	TRBJ2-7	15	-	CASSLPRTALHEQYF	TGTGCCAGCAGTTTGCCCAGGACAGCCCTCCACGAGCAGTACTTC
-	TRBV5-1	TRBJ2-7	13	TRBD2	CASRLGLAGEQYF	TGCGCCAGCAGGTTGGGACTAGCTGGCGAGCAGTACTTC
-	TRBV7-9	TRBJ1-6	15	TRBD1	CASSIGQGVYSPLHF	TGTGCCAGCAGCATAGGACAGGGGGTTTATTCACCCCTCCACTTT
-	TRBV27	TRBJ2-5	14	-	CASSLLGSRETQYF	TGTGCCAGCAGTTTATTAGGCTCGAGGGAGACCCAGTACTTC
-	TRBV5-1	TRBJ2-7	15	TRBD2	CASSLGAGVYNEQYF	TGCGCCAGCAGCTTGGGAGCGGGAGTCTATAACGAGCAGTACTTC
-	TRBV10-3	TRBJ2-1	15	TRBD2	CAIRTGTSSYNEQFF	TGTGCCATCAGAACCGGGACTAGCTCCTACAATGAGCAGTTCTTC
-	TRBV27	TRBJ2-5	16	TRBD1	CASRLTDRGREETQYF	TGTGCCAGCAGGTTAACTGACAGGGGGCGAGAAGAGACCCAGTACTTC
few	TRBV19	TRBJ2-5	14	TRBD2	CASSQLASRETQYF	TGTGCCAGTAGTCAACTAGCGAGTAGGGAGACCCAGTACTTC
-	TRBV7-6	TRBJ1-1	13	-	CASSSRITAEAFF	TGTGCCAGCAGCTCCAGGATTACCGCTGAAGCTTTCTTT
-	TRBV4-1	TRBJ2-1	15	-	CASSRDSALVNEQFF	TGCGCCAGCAGCAGGGACTCAGCCCTAGTCAATGAGCAGTTCTTC
-	TRBV5-6	TRBJ2-7	13	TRBD2	CASSLWEGRVQYF	TGTGCCAGCAGCTTGTGGGAGGGACGGGTGCAGTACTTC
few	TRBV7-9	TRBJ1-2	15	TRBD1	CASSRQRDRNYGYTF	TGTGCCAGCAGCCGACAACGGGACAGGAACTATGGCTACACCTTC
-	TRBV27	TRBJ1-1	13	-	CASSFQMNTEAFF	TGTGCCAGCAGTTTCCAGATGAACACTGAAGCTTTCTTT
-	TRBV7-6	TRBJ1-1	17	TRBD1	CASSPWAGGQRNTEAFF	TGTGCCAGCAGCCCATGGGCCGGGGGACAGCGGAACACTGAAGCTTTCTTT
-	TRBV9	TRBJ1-2	14	-	CASSGGDTNYGYTF	TGTGCCAGCAGCGGGGGGGATACTAACTATGGCTACACCTTC
-	TRBV27	TRBJ1-1	16	TRBD1	CASSLSQGSLNTEAFF	TGTGCCAGCAGTTTATCACAGGGGTCTTTGAACACTGAAGCTTTCTTT
-	TRBV29-1	TRBJ1-1	13	-	CSAGAHLGTEAFF	TGCAGCGCAGGGGCCCATCTGGGGACTGAAGCTTTCTTT
-	TRBV28	TRBJ2-1	15	TRBD2	CASSLASGRAGGQFF	TGTGCCAGCAGTTTGGCTAGCGGGAGGGCAGGGGGGCAGTTCTTC
few	TRBV6-1	TRBJ2-7	16	TRBD1	CASSQGPGQGFGEQYF	TGTGCCAGCAGTCAAGGACCAGGACAGGGGTTCGGCGAGCAGTACTTC
-	TRBV4-2	TRBJ2-5	14	-	CASSQDRAGETQYF	TGTGCCAGCAGCCAAGATAGGGCGGGAGAGACCCAGTACTTC
-	TRBV29-1	TRBJ1-2	18	TRBD1	CSVEAGQGTFRTIYGYTF	TGCAGCGTTGAGGCGGGACAGGGTACCTTCCGGACGATTTATGGCTACACCTTC
once	TRBV28	TRBJ1-1	14	-	CASSLLALNTEAFF	TGTGCCAGCAGCCTACTAGCCCTGAACACTGAAGCTTTCTTT
-	TRBV9	TRBJ2-7	14	-	CASSVDGRSYEQYF	TGTGCCAGCAGCGTAGACGGCAGGTCCTACGAGCAGTACTTC
-	TRBV27	TRBJ2-7	17	-	CASSLWQEGLRVYEQYF	TGTGCCAGCAGTTTATGGCAGGAAGGTCTCCGAGTCTACGAGCAGTACTTC
-	TRBV19	TRBJ1-4	13	-	CATSDRPNEKLFF	TGTGCCACCTCGGACAGACCTAATGAAAAACTGTTTTTT
-	TRBV2	TRBJ2-4	15	-	CASREGISAKNIQYF	TGTGCCAGCAGGGAGGGAATTTCGGCCAAAAACATTCAGTACTTC
-	TRBV30	TRBJ2-1	15	TRBD2	CAWSVLAGYRNEQFF	TGTGCCTGGAGTGTACTAGCGGGGTACCGGAATGAGCAGTTCTTC
-	TRBV27	TRBJ2-7	15	TRBD2	CASSWSGRAIWEQYF	TGTGCCAGCAGTTGGAGCGGGAGGGCCATTTGGGAGCAGTACTTC
-	TRBV2	TRBJ2-2	14	TRBD1	CASRTGKLTGELFF	TGTGCCAGCAGGACAGGGAAGTTAACCGGGGAGCTGTTTTTT
once	TRBV19	TRBJ2-5	13	-	CASSLSTLLEQYF	TGTGCCAGTAGTCTATCGACCCTTCTGGAGCAGTACTTC
-	TRBV10-3	TRBJ1-1	13	-	CAISAGSNTEAFF	TGTGCCATCAGCGCCGGGTCGAACACTGAAGCTTTCTTT
-	TRBV14	TRBJ2-2	13	-	CASSQRGTGELFF	TGTGCCAGCAGCCAACGAGGAACCGGGGAGCTGTTTTTT
-	TRBV29-1	TRBJ2-7	12	-	CSFERVSYEQYF	TGCAGCTTTGAACGGGTCTCCTACGAGCAGTACTTC
-	TRBV29-1	TRBJ2-3	15	TRBD1	CSVGLTTGKEDTQYF	TGCAGCGTTGGCCTAACGACAGGGAAGGAAGATACGCAGTATTTT
-	TRBV6-5	TRBJ2-1	15	-	CASSRQPQGYNEQFF	TGTGCCAGCAGTCGGCAACCACAGGGTTACAATGAGCAGTTCTTC
-	TRBV6-6	TRBJ1-3	16	TRBD1	CASSRRDRTSGNTIYF	TGTGCCAGCAGCCGCCGGGACAGGACCTCTGGAAACACCATATATTTT